The next 11 T cell receptor beta chains were all read from a single sample in a study of spatial heterogeneity in lung cancer. TCRdb used MiXCR to reprocess the 5' RACE reads, holding one entry per CDR3 protein. The repertoire holds fewer than 100,000 distinct CDR3 sequences, roughly a fifth seen once, with 21% in the top ten. Specified time point: blood at routine non-recurrence follow-up after resection. The source material was PBMCs, sampled at follow-up. All receptors derive from a male donor with early-stage non-small cell lung cancer.

With respect to this clonotype: This could be a read error, since a much larger clone is one nucleotide away. Here the CDR3 DNA reads TGCAGCGTTGTCACAGGGGCCAAAGAGACCCAGTACTTC. As protein: CSVVTGAKETQYF. J is TRBJ2-5 and V is TRBV29-1, with TRBD1 matching 7 bases. Germline V lookup: CDR1 SQVTM, CDR2 ANQGSEA. CDR3 length: 13 residues. V was pared by 4 bases and J by 3 bases, with 5 bases of the junction left unmatched.

The rearrangement links TRBV29-1 to TRBJ2-3, with unresolved D. This CDR3 region has 12 residues. The germline CDR1 and CDR2 sequences are SQVTM and ANQGSEA. V lost 4 bases, J lost 0 bases, and 5 bases lay in between. The CDR3 nucleotides read TGCAGCGTTGTCCCTAGCACAGATACGCAGTATTTT. Residues: CSVVPSTDTQYF.

V usage is TRBV10-2 and J usage is TRBJ1-5, with 8 positions matching TRBD1. Trimming removed 0 bases from V and 2 bases from J; junction bases left unmatched: 9. This CDR3 contains 18 residues. From germline, CDR1 is WSHSY and CDR2 SAAADI. CDR3 region: CASSESRAGGPGNQPQHF. As DNA, the CDR3 is TGCGCCAGCAGTGAGTCGAGGGCAGGGGGCCCTGGCAATCAGCCCCAGCATTTT.

This chain links TRBV20-1 with TRBJ1-2; a weak D match, TRBD1 (6 bases). Trimming stripped 6 bases from V and 8 bases from J, with 19 bases between. Germline values: CDR1 DFQATT, CDR2 SNEGSKA (reference sequence). The CDR3 is 13 amino acids. As DNA, the CDR3 is TGCAGTGCCCCGATCCCGTCAGGGGCAGGCTACACCTTC. Translated, it gives CSAPIPSGAGYTF.

This clonotype has at least ten counts. The J gene is TRBJ2-5, the V gene TRBV30; D might be TRBD2 (6 bases). CDR1 is GTSNPN and CDR2 is SVGIG in the germline V gene (reference sequence). The CDR3 loop spans 16 amino acids. V was trimmed by 1 base and J by 5 bases, leaving 20 bases between them. The CDR3 protein is CAWSATPRGGTETQYF. The CDR3 DNA reads as TGTGCCTGGAGTGCTACACCTAGGGGCGGGACGGAGACCCAGTACTTC.

This chain links TRBV30 with TRBJ1-1; D is undetermined. The CDR3 is 13 residues long. Trimming pared 0 bases from V and 4 bases from J, leaving 9 bases between. The germline gives CDR1 GTSNPN, CDR2 SVGIG (reference sequence). The CDR3 sequence is CAWSVSSGTEAFF. CDR3 DNA: TGTGCCTGGAGTGTATCCTCAGGCACTGAAGCTTTCTTT. Using reference TRBV30 and TRBJ1-1 for the parts outside the CDR3, the full variable domain is SQTIHQWPATLVQPVGSPLSLECTVEGTSNPNLYWYRQAAGRGLQLLFYSVGIGQISSEVPQNLSASRPQDRQFILSSKKLLLSDSGFYLCAWSVSSGTEAFFGQGTRLTVV.

This clonotype was counted a few times. The J gene is TRBJ2-2, the V gene TRBV5-6, with D perhaps being TRBD1 or TRBD2 (5 bases each). Germline CDR1 is SGHDT and CDR2 is YYEEEE. V was cut by 6 bases and J by 6 bases, with 15 bases left in between. CDR3 length equals 14 residues. CDR3 residues: CASNPSWGSGELFF. In nucleotides, the CDR3 is TGTGCCAGCAATCCTTCGTGGGGGTCCGGGGAGCTGTTTTTT.

V gene TRBV15 combines with J gene TRBJ2-1; D remains unclear. CDR3 size: 14 residues. Germline CDR1 and CDR2: LNHNV and YYDKDF (reference sequence). V was pared by 0 bases and J by 9 bases, with 12 bases between. The CDR3 DNA reads as TGTGCCACCAGCAGAGATGGAAGGATGGGTGAGCAGTTCTTC. Amino acids: CATSRDGRMGEQFF.

This chain joins TRBV7-3 and TRBJ2-1; D might be TRBD2 (6 bases). CDR3 length: 14 residues. Germline CDR1 and CDR2: SGHTA and FQGTGA. The V end lost 3 bases, the J end lost 6 bases, and 12 bases lay between the germline ends. The CDR3 nucleotides read TGTGCCAGCAGCTTTGGAGGGCCGGGCAATGAGCAGTTCTTC. Translation: CASSFGGPGNEQFF.

This clonotype was picked up a small number of times. For the CDR3, the DNA is TGTGCCAGCTCTCAGGCTGTAGCCCCGGGTACGCAGTATTTT. It codes for CASSQAVAPGTQYF. The chain recombines TRBV12-3 or TRBV12-4 with TRBJ2-3; D is ambiguous. The CDR3 is 14 residues long. V dropped 8 bases and J dropped 8 bases, with 20 bases sitting between them.

This clonotype has more than one count but fewer than ten. This sequence joins TRBV4-1 and TRBJ2-6; 7 bases line up with TRBD1. V dropped 4 bases and J dropped 0; count of bases not matched to a gene: 9. The CDR3 is made up of 18 amino acids. The V gene's germline CDR1 is MGHRA and CDR2 YSYEKL. CDR3 loop: CASSPRTGEGSGANVLTF. The CDR3 nucleotides read TGCGCCAGCAGCCCCCGGACAGGAGAAGGCTCTGGGGCCAACGTCCTGACTTTC.